The T cell receptor beta chain described here comes from a study of blood T cell repertoires in COVID-19. Data came from immunoSEQ multiplex PCR; TCRdb stores just in-frame clones and leaves some out. In the table there are approximately 320,000 clones, approximately 88% of which are singletons. Germline lookup yields CDR1 MNHEY and CDR2 SVGEGT. The CDR3 is 13 residues long. The trim removed 2 bases at V and 7 bases at J, leaving 2 bases unmatched. This sequence joins TRBV6-2 or TRBV6-3 and TRBJ2-1; 7 positions match TRBD2. Sequenced sample: PBMCs or T cells enriched from blood (not recorded which). This TCR derives from a woman between 18 and 29 years old who had recovered from COVID-19. CDR3 residues: CASSYPRENEQFF. DNA of the CDR3: TGTGCCAGCAGTTACCCGCGGGAGAATGAGCAGTTCTTC.